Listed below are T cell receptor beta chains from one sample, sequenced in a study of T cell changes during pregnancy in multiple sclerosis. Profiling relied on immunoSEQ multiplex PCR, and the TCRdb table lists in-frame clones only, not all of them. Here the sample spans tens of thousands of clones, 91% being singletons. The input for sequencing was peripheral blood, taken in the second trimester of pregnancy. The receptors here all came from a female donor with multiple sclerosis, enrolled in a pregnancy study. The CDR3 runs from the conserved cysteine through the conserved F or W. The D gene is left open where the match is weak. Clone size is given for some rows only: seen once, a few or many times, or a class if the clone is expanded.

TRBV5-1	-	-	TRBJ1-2	TGCGCCAGCAGCTTGGCGGGGGGCCTAAACTATGGCTACACCTTC	CASSLAGGLNYGYTF
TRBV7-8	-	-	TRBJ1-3	TGTGCCAGCACCCCCTTGAGGTTGGGTGGAAACACCATATATTTT	CASTPLRLGGNTIYF
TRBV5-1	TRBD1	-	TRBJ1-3	TGCGCCAGCAGCTCGACAGGGGGTCCCCGCTCTGGAAACACCATATATTTT	CASSSTGGPRSGNTIYF
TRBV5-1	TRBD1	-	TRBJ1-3	TGCGCCAGCAGCTTAACAGGGGAAGCTGGAAACACCATATATTTT	CASSLTGEAGNTIYF
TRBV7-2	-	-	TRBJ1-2	TGTGCCAGCAGCTATTCCGCTAGTCATGACTATGGCTACACCTTC	CASSYSASHDYGYTF
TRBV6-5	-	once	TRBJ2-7	TGTGCCAGCAGACTTCAACCTGTTGCCGGCGAGCAGTACTTC	CASRLQPVAGEQYF
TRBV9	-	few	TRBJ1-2	TGTGCCAGCAGCCTTGAGAGCGACTATGGCTACACCTTC	CASSLESDYGYTF
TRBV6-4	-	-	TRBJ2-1	TGTGCCAGCAGTGACTCGTCGACAGTCTCCTACAATGAGCAGTTCTTC	CASSDSSTVSYNEQFF
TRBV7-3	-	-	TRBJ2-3	TGTGCCAGCAGCACAGACGGTTATACGCAGTATTTT	CASSTDGYTQYF
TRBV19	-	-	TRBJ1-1	TGTGCCAGTAGTATTTACGGGACAATGGATATGAACACTGAAGCTTTCTTT	CASSIYGTMDMNTEAFF
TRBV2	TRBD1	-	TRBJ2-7	TGTGCCAGCAGTAACCGGGACAGGGGCGAGGAGCAGTACTTC	CASSNRDRGEEQYF
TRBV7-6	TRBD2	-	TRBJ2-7	TGTGCCAGTGGGACGGGAGGGCCCGGCGAGCAGTACTTC	CASGTGGPGEQYF
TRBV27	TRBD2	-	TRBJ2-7	TGTGCCAGCAGTCCACTCCTAGCGGGGGCCTACGAGCAGTACTTC	CASSPLLAGAYEQYF
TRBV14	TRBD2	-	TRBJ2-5	TGTGCCAGCAGCAGGGCAAAGGGAAGACTAGCGCCCACCCGCTTCCAAGAGACCCAGTACTTC	CASSRAKGRLAPTRFQETQYF